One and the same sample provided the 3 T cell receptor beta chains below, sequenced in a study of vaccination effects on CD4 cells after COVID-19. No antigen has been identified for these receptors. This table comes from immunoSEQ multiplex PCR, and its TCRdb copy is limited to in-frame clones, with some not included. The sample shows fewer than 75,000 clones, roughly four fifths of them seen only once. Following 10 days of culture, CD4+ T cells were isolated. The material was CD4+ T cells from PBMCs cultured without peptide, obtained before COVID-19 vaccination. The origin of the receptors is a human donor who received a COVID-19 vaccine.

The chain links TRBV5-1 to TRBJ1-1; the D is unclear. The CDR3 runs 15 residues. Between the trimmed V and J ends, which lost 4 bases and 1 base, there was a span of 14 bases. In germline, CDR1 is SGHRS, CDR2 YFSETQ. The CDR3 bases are TGCGCCAGCAGCCCGGCTCCTGAAAGGAACACTGAAGCTTTCTTT. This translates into CASSPAPERNTEAFF.

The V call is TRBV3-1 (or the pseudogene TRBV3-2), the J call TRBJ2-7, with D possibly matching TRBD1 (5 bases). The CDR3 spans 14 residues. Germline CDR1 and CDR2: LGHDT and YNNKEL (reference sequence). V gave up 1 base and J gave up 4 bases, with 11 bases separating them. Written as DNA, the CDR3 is TGTGCCAGCAGCCAAGCCCCGACAGATTACGAGCAGTACGTC. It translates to CASSQAPTDYEQYV.

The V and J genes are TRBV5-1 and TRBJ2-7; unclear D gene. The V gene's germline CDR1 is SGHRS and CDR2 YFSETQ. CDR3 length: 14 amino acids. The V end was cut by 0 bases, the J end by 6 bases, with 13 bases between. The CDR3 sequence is CASSLGPEPREQYV. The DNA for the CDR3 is TGCGCCAGCAGCTTGGGACCCGAACCCCGCGAGCAGTACGTC.